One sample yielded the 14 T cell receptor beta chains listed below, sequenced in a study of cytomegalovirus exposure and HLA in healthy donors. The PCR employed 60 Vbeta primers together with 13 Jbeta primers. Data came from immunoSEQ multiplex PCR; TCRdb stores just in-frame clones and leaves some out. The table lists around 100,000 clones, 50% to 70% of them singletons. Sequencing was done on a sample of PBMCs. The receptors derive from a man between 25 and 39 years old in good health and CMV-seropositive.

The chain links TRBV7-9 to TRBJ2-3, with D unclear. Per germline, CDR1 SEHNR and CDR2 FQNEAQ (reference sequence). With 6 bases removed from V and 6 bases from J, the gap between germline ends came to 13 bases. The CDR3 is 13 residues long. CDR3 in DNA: TGTGCCAGCAGAAGAATTGGGCCGGATACGCAGTATTTT. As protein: CASRRIGPDTQYF. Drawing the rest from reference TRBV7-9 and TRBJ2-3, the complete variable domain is DTGVSQNPRHKITKRGQNVTFRCDPISEHNRLYWYRQTLGQGPEFLTYFQNEAQLEKSRLLSDRFSAERPKGSFSTLEIQRTEQGDSAMYLCASRRIGPDTQYFGPGTRLTVL.

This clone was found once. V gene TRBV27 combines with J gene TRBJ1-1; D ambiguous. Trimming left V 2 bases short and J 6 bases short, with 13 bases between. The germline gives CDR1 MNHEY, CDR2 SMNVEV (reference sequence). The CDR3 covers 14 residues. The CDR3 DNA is TGTGCCAGCAGTTTAGGGAGCAGAGCGGCTGAAGCTTTCTTT. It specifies CASSLGSRAAEAFF.

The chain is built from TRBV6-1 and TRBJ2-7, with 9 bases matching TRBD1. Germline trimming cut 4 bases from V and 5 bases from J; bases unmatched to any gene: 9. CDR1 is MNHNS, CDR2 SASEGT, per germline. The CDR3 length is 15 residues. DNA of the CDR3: TGTGCCAGCAGTGGGCCTCACAGGGGGCAAAACGAGCAGTACTTC. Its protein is CASSGPHRGQNEQYF.

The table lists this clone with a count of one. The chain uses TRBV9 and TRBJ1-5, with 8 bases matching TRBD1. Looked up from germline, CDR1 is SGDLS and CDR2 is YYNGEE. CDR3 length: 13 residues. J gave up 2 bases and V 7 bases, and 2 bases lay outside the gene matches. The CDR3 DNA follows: TGTGCCAGCGGACAGGGCGGCAATCAGCCCCAGCATTTT. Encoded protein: CASGQGGNQPQHF. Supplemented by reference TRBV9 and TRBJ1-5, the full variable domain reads DSGVTQTPKHLITATGQRVTLRCSPRSGDLSVYWYQQSLDQGLQFLIQYYNGEERAKGNILERFSAQQFPDLHSELNLSSLELGDSALYFCASGQGGNQPQHFGDGTRLSIL.

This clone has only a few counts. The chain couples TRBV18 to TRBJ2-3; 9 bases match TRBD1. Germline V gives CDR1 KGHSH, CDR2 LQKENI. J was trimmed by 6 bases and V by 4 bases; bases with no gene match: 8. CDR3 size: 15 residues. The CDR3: CASSLQQGAMDTQYF. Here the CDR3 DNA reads TGTGCCAGCTCACTCCAACAGGGGGCGATGGATACGCAGTATTTT.

This CDR3 reads CASSLGPGGGNTEAFF. The CDR3 DNA reads as TGTGCCAGCAGCTTAGGGCCAGGGGGCGGGAACACTGAAGCTTTCTTT. The J gene is TRBJ1-1, the V gene TRBV7-6; 8 bases fit TRBD1. The germline gives CDR1 SGHVS, CDR2 FNYEAQ. The V segment lost 1 base and the J segment 1 base; nucleotides outside the gene matches: 5. This CDR3 has 16 amino acids.

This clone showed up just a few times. The CDR3 loop reads CASSPSGSQETQYF. The CDR3 nucleotides are TGTGCCAGCTCACCATCGGGGAGTCAAGAGACCCAGTACTTC. The V call is TRBV18, the J call TRBJ2-5, with D possibly matching TRBD2 (5 bases). The germline V and J ends were trimmed by 2 bases and 2 bases, with 9 bases remaining between them. CDR3 length: 14 residues. Germline lookup yields CDR1 KGHSH and CDR2 LQKENI.

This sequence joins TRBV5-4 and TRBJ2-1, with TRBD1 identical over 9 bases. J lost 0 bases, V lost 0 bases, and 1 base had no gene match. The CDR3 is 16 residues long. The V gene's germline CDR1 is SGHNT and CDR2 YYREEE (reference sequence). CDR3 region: CASSLGGQGSYNEQFF. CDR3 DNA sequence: TGTGCCAGCAGCTTGGGGGGACAGGGCTCCTACAATGAGCAGTTCTTC. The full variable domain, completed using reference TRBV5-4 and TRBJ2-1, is ETGVTQSPTHLIKTRGQQVTLRCSSQSGHNTVSWYQQALGQGPQFIFQYYREEENGRGNFPPRFSGLQFPNYSSELNVNALELDDSALYLCASSLGGQGSYNEQFFGPGTRLTVL.

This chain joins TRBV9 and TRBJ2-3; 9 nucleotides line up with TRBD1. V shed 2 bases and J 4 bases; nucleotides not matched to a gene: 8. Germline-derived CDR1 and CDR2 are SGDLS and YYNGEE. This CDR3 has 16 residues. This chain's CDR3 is CASSVSDRGWADTQYF. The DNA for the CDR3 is TGTGCCAGCAGCGTCTCGGACAGGGGATGGGCAGATACGCAGTATTTT. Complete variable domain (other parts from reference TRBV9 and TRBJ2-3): DSGVTQTPKHLITATGQRVTLRCSPRSGDLSVYWYQQSLDQGLQFLIQYYNGEERAKGNILERFSAQQFPDLHSELNLSSLELGDSALYFCASSVSDRGWADTQYFGPGTRLTVL.

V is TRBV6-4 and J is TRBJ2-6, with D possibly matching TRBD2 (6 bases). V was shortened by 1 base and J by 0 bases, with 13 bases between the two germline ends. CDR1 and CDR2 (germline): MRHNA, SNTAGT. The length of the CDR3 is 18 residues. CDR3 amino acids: CASSDYEEGSSGANVLTF. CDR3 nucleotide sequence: TGTGCCAGCAGTGACTATGAGGAGGGAAGCTCTGGGGCCAACGTCCTGACTTTC.

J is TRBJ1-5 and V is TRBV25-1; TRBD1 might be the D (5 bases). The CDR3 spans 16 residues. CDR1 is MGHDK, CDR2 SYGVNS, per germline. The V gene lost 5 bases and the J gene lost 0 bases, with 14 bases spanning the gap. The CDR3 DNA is TGTGCCAGCAGTACGCCGACAGTGAGTAGCAATCAGCCCCAGCATTTT. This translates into CASSTPTVSSNQPQHF. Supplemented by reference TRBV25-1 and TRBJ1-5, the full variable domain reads EADIYQTPRYLVIGTGKKITLECSQTMGHDKMYWYQQDPGMELHLIHYSYGVNSTEKGDLSSESTVSRIRTEHFPLTLESARPSHTSQYLCASSTPTVSSNQPQHFGDGTRLSIL.

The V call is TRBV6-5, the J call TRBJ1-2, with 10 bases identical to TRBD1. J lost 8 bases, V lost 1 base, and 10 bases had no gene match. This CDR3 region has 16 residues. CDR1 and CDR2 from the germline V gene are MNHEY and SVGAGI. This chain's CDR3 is CASSYLSAGTGEGYTF. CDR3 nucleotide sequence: TGTGCCAGCAGTTACTTATCGGCCGGGACAGGGGAAGGCTACACCTTC.

The CDR3 bases are TGTGCCAGCAGTTACTCGAGTAGCGGGAGGTCCTACGAGCAGTACTTC. Its translation: CASSYSSSGRSYEQYF. The chain recombines TRBV6-5 with TRBJ2-7; TRBD2 agrees at 10 bases. This CDR3 region has 16 residues. The V segment lost 0 bases and the J segment 1 base; nucleotides outside the gene matches: 3. The germline CDR1 and CDR2 sequences are MNHEY and SVGAGI.

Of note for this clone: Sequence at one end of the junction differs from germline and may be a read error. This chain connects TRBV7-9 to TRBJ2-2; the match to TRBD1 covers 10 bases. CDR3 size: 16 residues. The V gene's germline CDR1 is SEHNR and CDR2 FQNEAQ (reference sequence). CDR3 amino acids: CSSRPRQGAVTGELFF. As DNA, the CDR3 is TGTTCCAGCAGACCGCGACAGGGGGCGGTCACCGGGGAGCTGTTTTTT.